Each of the 26 T cell receptor beta chains below was sequenced from the same sample in a study of CD8 T cells in ankylosing spondylitis. Using its own MiXCR run on the 5' RACE reads, TCRdb lists one record per CDR3 protein. The sample has some 250,000 distinct CDR3 sequences, about 24% seen once. Sequenced sample: blood, either unsorted or a sorted T cell fraction (not recorded which). These receptors all come from a male donor with ankylosing spondylitis or in good health (not recorded which).

A word on this clonotype: The junction differs from germline at one of its ends, possibly a read error. V usage is TRBV20-1 and J usage is TRBJ2-7, with 10 nucleotides matching TRBD1. Germline CDR1 reads DFQATT; CDR2 reads SNEGSKA (reference sequence). There are 13 residues in the CDR3. The chain's CDR3 is CSARDRGQYEQYF. In nucleotides, the CDR3 is TGCAGTGCAAGAGACAGGGGGCAGTACGAGCAGTACTTC.

This clonotype was observed at least ten times. V and J are TRBV3-1 and TRBJ1-1; no clear D gene. The CDR3 consists of 14 residues. Per germline, CDR1 LGHDT and CDR2 YNNKEL (reference sequence). Trimming shortened V by 0 bases and J by 8 bases, and 13 bases separated the two germline ends. The CDR3 here is CASSQDLLLGEAFF. In nucleotides, the CDR3 is TGTGCCAGCAGCCAAGACCTTCTCCTTGGAGAAGCTTTCTTT.

Ten or more counts support this clonotype. The V gene is TRBV29-1, the J gene TRBJ2-7; D not certain. The V gene lost 3 bases and the J gene lost 2 bases, with 5 bases spanning the gap. Germline V gene sequence: CDR1 SQVTM, CDR2 ANQGSEA. The CDR3 runs 11 residues. The CDR3 reads CSVEDAYEQYF. In nucleotides, the CDR3 is TGCAGCGTTGAGGACGCCTACGAGCAGTACTTC.

On this clonotype: A read error is possible here, since a much larger clone lies one base away. The rearrangement uses TRBV20-1 and TRBJ2-1; D is uncertain. Gene TRBJ2-7 matches the end of the DNA better, so the J call may be wrong. Germline CDR1 and CDR2: DFQATT and SNEGSKA (reference sequence). The CDR3 has 14 residues. The DNA for the CDR3 is TGCAGTGCTAGAGAATACTCCCGAAGCGATGAGCAGTACTTC. As protein: CSAREYSRSDEQYF.

This clonotype was detected only a few times. The rearrangement links TRBV20-1 to TRBJ1-2; 9 nucleotides match TRBD1. The CDR3 is 13 residues long. J gave up 4 bases and V 8 bases, and 8 bases lay outside the gene matches. Germline V lookup: CDR1 DFQATT, CDR2 SNEGSKA (reference sequence). DNA for the CDR3: TGCAGTACCCGGGACAGGGTTTCCTATGGCTACACCTTC. Its protein product is CSTRDRVSYGYTF.

This clonotype came up many times. V usage is TRBV25-1 and J usage is TRBJ2-6; possibly TRBD2 for D (6 bases). CDR3 length: 18 residues. Trimming took off 0 bases at V and 2 bases at J, with 14 bases between the two ends. Germline CDR1 and CDR2: MGHDK and SYGVNS. The CDR3 nucleotides read TGTGCCAGCAGTGAATACCCCGGTGGGGAGGCTGGGGCCAACGTCCTGACTTTC. Translating gives CASSEYPGGEAGANVLTF.

This chain joins TRBV15 and TRBJ2-2; 10 positions match TRBD1. The CDR3 length is 16 residues. Germline V gives CDR1 LNHNV, CDR2 YYDKDF (reference sequence). V was pared by 1 base and J by 1 base, with 0 bases of the junction left unmatched. The CDR3 DNA sequence: TGTGCCACCAGCAGAGGGGACAGGGGGAACACCGGGGAGCTGTTTTTT. Residues: CATSRGDRGNTGELFF.

This clonotype appeared once. The V call is TRBV4-1, the J call TRBJ2-5; D gene uncertain. CDR3 size: 13 residues. CDR1 and CDR2 from the germline V gene are MGHRA and YSYEKL. Deletions cut 2 bases from V and 4 bases from J, with 8 bases between. The CDR3 DNA reads TGCGCCAGCAGCCAAACAGTTTTAGAGACCCAGTACTTC. This encodes CASSQTVLETQYF.

This rearrangement joins TRBV10-1 to TRBJ2-7, with D maybe TRBD1 (5 bases). CDR3 length: 17 residues. Germline V CDR1 and CDR2: WNHNN, SYGVQD (reference sequence). The CDR3 region has the DNA TGCGTAGACGTCCGGACCCCGACAGTCCGCACGACCTACGAGCAGTACTTC. Its translation is CVDVRTPTVRTTYEQYF.

This clonotype turned up a few times. The chain couples TRBV20-1 to TRBJ1-4, with a weak D call TRBD1 (6 bases). Trimming removed 2 bases from V and 7 bases from J, with 14 bases in between. Looked up from germline, CDR1 is DFQATT and CDR2 is SNEGSKA (reference sequence). CDR3 size: 14 residues. The CDR3 is CSARPGQVGEKLFF. Written as DNA, the CDR3 is TGCAGTGCTAGACCGGGACAAGTGGGTGAAAAACTGTTTTTT.

In its sample, this clonotype was seen a few times. This rearrangement joins TRBV11-2 to TRBJ2-7; a possible D gene is TRBD1 (6 bases). V lost 6 bases, J lost 5 bases, and 14 bases lay in between. The CDR3 consists of 13 residues. Germline V CDR1 and CDR2: SGHAT, FQNNGV. The CDR3 nucleotides are TGTGCCAGCAGGACAACAGGGATCCACGAGCAGTACTTC. It encodes CASRTTGIHEQYF. The whole variable domain, remainder taken from reference TRBV11-2 and TRBJ2-7, is EAGVAQSPRYKIIEKRQSVAFWCNPISGHATLYWYQQILGQGPKLLIQFQNNGVVDDSQLPKDRFSAERLKGVDSTLKIQPAKLEDSAVYLCASRTTGIHEQYFGPGTRLTVT.

In this sample, this clonotype turned up many times. An end of the junction does not agree with germline; a read error may underlie this. The rearrangement joins TRBV2 to TRBJ1-1; TRBD1 is a possible D gene (5 bases). Germline CDR1 and CDR2: SNHLY and FYNNEI. There are 16 residues in the CDR3. The DNA for the CDR3 is TGTGTCAGCAACTCACCTCTCGGGGGAGCGGGCACTGAAGCTTTCTTT. As protein: CVSNSPLGGAGTEAFF.

This clonotype came up many times. J is TRBJ1-4 and V is TRBV29-1; possible D gene TRBD1, 5 bases. Between the trimmed V and J ends, which lost 3 bases and 6 bases, there was a span of 11 bases. Germline CDR1 SQVTM, CDR2 ANQGSEA. The CDR3 is 13 amino acids. The CDR3 nucleotides read TGCAGCGTTGACGGCCAGGGTGATGAAAAACTGTTTTTT. Residues: CSVDGQGDEKLFF.

This clonotype appeared a few times. The chain carries TRBV12-3 or TRBV12-4 and TRBJ2-7, with D possibly TRBD1 on 5 matching bases. This CDR3 contains 13 residues. The V end was cut by 3 bases, the J end by 6 bases, with 12 bases between. CDR3 region: CASSLGRVTEQYF. The CDR3 bases are TGTGCCAGCAGTTTGGGCAGGGTAACCGAGCAGTACTTC.

This clonotype was seen a few times. The V call is TRBV6-6, the J call TRBJ1-1, with D maybe TRBD1 (5 bases). V was trimmed by 2 bases and J by 8 bases, leaving 12 bases between them. This CDR3 is 13 amino acids long. The V gene's germline CDR1 is MNHNY and CDR2 SVGAGI (reference sequence). CDR3 DNA: TGTGCCAGCAGTTACGCAGGGACCCCAGAAGCTTTCTTT. Residues: CASSYAGTPEAFF.

This clonotype was recorded at least ten times. The V gene is TRBV5-1, the J gene TRBJ2-5, with 10 positions matching TRBD2. The CDR3 sequence is 14 residues long. The V gene end was trimmed by 0 bases and the J gene end by 4 bases; junction bases not matched to a gene: 0. Germline V gives CDR1 SGHRS, CDR2 YFSETQ. CDR3: CASSLGLAGETQYF. The CDR3 DNA reads as TGCGCCAGCAGCTTGGGACTAGCGGGAGAGACCCAGTACTTC.

In its sample, this clonotype was seen many times. The chain has TRBV7-2 and TRBJ1-6; D ambiguous. Per the germline V gene, CDR1 is SGHTA and CDR2 is FQGNSA. This CDR3 is 13 amino acids long. V lost 1 base and J 9 bases, leaving 7 bases between the germline ends. CDR3 region: CASSLVGSSPLHF. As DNA, the CDR3 is TGTGCCAGCAGCTTAGTCGGCAGTTCACCCCTCCACTTT.

This sequence joins TRBV7-9 and TRBJ2-7; 7 bases fit TRBD1. The CDR3 length is 16 residues. Germline CDR1 SEHNR, CDR2 FQNEAQ (reference sequence). Trimming at V came to 0 bases and at J to 5 bases, leaving 10 bases not matched to a gene. The CDR3 DNA sequence: TGTGCCAGCAGCTTAGCGCGCCCAGGGGGTATCGACGAGCAGTACTTC. It yields the protein CASSLARPGGIDEQYF.

The sample holds a few counts of this clonotype. The chain has TRBV12-3 or TRBV12-4 and TRBJ2-5; D is uncertain. Trimming removed 7 bases from V and 5 bases from J, with 5 bases in between. The CDR3 totals 10 residues. The CDR3 DNA sequence: TGTGCCAGCAAGGCGGAGACCCAGTACTTC. It specifies CASKAETQYF.

J is TRBJ2-3 and V is TRBV4-2; TRBD2 matches at 12 bases. CDR3 length: 16 amino acids. Germline values: CDR1 LGHNA, CDR2 YNFKEQ. V lost 2 bases to trimming and J lost 5 bases; unmatched junction nucleotides: 5. The CDR3 protein is CASSQILAGGGDTQYF. CDR3 DNA sequence: TGTGCCAGCAGCCAAATACTAGCGGGGGGCGGAGATACGCAGTATTTT.

This chain links TRBV10-3 with TRBJ2-1; possible D gene TRBD2, 7 bases. V lost 4 bases and J lost 2, with 12 bases in between. The CDR3 consists of 15 residues. CDR1 and CDR2 from the germline V gene are ENHRY and SYGVKD. The CDR3: CAISGGGLTYNEQFF. DNA of the CDR3: TGTGCCATCAGTGGGGGGGGGCTCACCTACAATGAGCAGTTCTTC.

Many counts were recorded for this clonotype. The V and J genes are TRBV12-3 or TRBV12-4 and TRBJ2-7, with TRBD2 identical over 9 bases. This CDR3 has 14 residues. J was trimmed by 5 bases and V by 6 bases; bases with no gene match: 8. Written as DNA, the CDR3 is TGTGCCAGCAGCCTTAGCGGGGGAATCAACGAGCAGTACTTC. Its protein is CASSLSGGINEQYF.

The chain carries TRBV20-1 and TRBJ1-1, with no clear D. Germline V gene data show CDR1 as DFQATT and CDR2 as SNEGSKA (reference sequence). This CDR3 region has 15 residues. Trimming removed 6 bases at V and 1 base at J, with 18 bases between. The CDR3 region is CSAPGRSYRNTEAFF. CDR3 coding DNA: TGCAGTGCCCCCGGCAGGAGCTATCGGAACACTGAAGCTTTCTTT.

This clonotype was seen only a few times. The gene calls are TRBV10-2 and TRBJ2-1; tentatively, D is TRBD2 (6 bases). V gave up 7 bases and J gave up 5 bases, with 21 bases separating them. Per germline, CDR1 WSHSY and CDR2 SAAADI. The CDR3 has 16 residues. CDR3 bases: TGCGCCAGCATGGGGACTTTAGGGTTGGGGAACAATGAGCAGTTCTTC. It is translated as CASMGTLGLGNNEQFF.

CDR3 in amino acids: CSSQPQVWNTEAFF. The CDR3 region has the DNA TGCAGTTCACAACCACAGGTTTGGAACACTGAAGCTTTCTTT. The genes are TRBV20-1 and TRBJ1-1; possible D gene TRBD1, 5 bases. The germline CDR1 and CDR2 sequences are DFQATT and SNEGSKA (reference sequence). V lost 8 bases and J 1 base, leaving 17 bases between the germline ends. The CDR3 has 14 amino acids.

This clonotype occurred many times. The chain uses TRBV7-2 and TRBJ2-7; D not certain. Trimming took 2 bases from V and 8 from J, leaving 22 bases between them. This CDR3 has 16 residues. The germline V gene encodes CDR1 SGHTA and CDR2 FQGNSA. CDR3 nucleotide sequence: TGTGCCAGCAGCTTACATATGGCGCGGTGGGGTGGACAGCAGTACTTC. Translation gives CASSLHMARWGGQQYF.